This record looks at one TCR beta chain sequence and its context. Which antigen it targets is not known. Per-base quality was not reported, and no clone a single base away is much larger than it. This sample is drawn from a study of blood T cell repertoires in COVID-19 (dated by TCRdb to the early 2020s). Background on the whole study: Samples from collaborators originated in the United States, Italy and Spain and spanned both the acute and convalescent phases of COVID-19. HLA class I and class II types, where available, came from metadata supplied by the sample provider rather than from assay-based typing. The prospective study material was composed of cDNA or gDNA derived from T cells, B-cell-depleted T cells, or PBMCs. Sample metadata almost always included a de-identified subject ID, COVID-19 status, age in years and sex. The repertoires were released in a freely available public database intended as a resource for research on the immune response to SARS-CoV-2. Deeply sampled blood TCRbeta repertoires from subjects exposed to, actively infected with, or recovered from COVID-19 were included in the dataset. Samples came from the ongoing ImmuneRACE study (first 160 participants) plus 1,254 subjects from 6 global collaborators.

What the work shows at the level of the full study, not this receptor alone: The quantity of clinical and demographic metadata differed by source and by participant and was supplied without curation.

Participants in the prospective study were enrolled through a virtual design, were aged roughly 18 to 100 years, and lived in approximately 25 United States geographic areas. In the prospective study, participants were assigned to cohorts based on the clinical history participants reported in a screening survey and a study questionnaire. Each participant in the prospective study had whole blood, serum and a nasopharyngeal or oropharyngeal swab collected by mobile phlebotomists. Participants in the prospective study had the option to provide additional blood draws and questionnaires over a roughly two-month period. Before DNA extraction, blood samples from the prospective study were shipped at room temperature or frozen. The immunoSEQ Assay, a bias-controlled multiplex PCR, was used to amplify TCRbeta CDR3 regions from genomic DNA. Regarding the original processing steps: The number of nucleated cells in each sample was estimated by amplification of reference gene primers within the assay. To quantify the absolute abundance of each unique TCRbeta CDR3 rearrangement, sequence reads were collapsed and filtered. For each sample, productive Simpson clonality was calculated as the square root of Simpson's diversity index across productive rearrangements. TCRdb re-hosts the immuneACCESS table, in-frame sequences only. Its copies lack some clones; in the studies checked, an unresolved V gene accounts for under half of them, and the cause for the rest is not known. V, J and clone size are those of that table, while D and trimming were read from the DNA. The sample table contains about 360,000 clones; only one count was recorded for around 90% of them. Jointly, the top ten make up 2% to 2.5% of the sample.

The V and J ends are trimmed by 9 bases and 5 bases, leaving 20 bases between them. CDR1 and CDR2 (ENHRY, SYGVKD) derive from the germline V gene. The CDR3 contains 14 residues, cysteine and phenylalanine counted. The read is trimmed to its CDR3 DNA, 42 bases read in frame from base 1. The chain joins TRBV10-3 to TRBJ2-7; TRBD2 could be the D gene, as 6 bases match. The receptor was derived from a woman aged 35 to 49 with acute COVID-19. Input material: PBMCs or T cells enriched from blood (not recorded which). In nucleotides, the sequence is TGTGCCATTGCTGATACAACAGGAGGGCACGAGCAGTACTTC. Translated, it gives CAIADTTGGHEQYF.